The clone carrying this TCR beta chain was counted at least ten times. Generated by immunoSEQ multiplex PCR, the TCRdb table keeps only in-frame clones and is missing some. This sample carries under 350,000 clones, approximately 86% of them seen once, and the ten largest clones take roughly 4.2%. This sample was taken from a study of blood T cell repertoires in COVID-19. Study as a whole: From T cells, B-cell-depleted T cells, or PBMCs came the material, which was cDNA or gDNA.

The CDR3 totals 12 residues. V was clipped by 5 bases and J by 2 bases, with 4 bases between them. Per the germline V gene, CDR1 is SQVTM and CDR2 is ANQGSEA. Sequencing was performed on PBMCs or T cells enriched from blood (not recorded which). The rearrangement links TRBV29-1 to TRBJ2-6; D is unresolved. The clonotype originates from a woman aged 40 to 49 with acute COVID-19. The CDR3 region has the DNA TGCAGCGTTCAGACTGGGGCCAACGTCCTGACTTTC. Translated, it gives CSVQTGANVLTF.